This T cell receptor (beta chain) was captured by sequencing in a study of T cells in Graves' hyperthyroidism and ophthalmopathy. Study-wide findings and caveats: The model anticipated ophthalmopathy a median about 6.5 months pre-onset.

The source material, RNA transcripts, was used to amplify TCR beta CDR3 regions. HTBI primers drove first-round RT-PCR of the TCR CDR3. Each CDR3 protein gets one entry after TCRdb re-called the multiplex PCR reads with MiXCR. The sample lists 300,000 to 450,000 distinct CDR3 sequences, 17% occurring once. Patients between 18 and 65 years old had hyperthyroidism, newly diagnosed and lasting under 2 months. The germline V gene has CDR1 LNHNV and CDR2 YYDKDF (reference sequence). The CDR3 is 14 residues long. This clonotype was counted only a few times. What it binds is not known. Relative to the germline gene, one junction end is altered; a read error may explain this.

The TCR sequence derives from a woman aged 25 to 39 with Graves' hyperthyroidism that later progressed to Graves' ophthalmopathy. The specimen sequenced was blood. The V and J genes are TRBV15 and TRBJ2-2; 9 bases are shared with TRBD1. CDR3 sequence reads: CAASRTGDTGELFF. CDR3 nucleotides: TGTGCCGCCAGCAGGACAGGGGACACCGGGGAGCTGTTTTTT.